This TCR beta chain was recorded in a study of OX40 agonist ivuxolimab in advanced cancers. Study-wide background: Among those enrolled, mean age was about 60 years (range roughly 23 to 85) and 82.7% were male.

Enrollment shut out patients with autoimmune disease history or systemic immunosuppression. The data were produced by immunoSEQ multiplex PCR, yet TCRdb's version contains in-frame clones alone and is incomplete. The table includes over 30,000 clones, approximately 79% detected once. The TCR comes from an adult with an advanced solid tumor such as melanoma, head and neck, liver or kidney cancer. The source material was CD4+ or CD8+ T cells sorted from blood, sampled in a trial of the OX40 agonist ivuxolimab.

The DNA of the CDR3 is TGTGCCAGCTCGCTCCGGGACGTAACCTACGAGCAGTACTTC. It translates to CASSLRDVTYEQYF. The chain has TRBV18 and TRBJ2-7; D may be TRBD1 or TRBD2 (5 bases each). The V and J ends lost 6 bases and 2 bases respectively, with 14 bases between them. CDR3 length: 14 residues. Per the germline V gene, CDR1 is KGHSH and CDR2 is LQKENI.